The 32 T cell receptor beta chains listed next were all sequenced from one sample in a study of Ad26.COV2.S vaccination and SARS-CoV-2 variants. Documented treatment: around 19 received Ad26.COV2.S at low or high dose, single or two shots; several received placebo; per-sample allocation not given. The investigators took samples on day 63 after the first vaccine or placebo injection. Sequenced by immunoSEQ multiplex PCR; TCRdb stores in-frame clones only, minus some. This table has about 460,000 clones, 80% to 90% appearing once. This sample comprised peripheral blood, obtained in a trial of Ad26.COV2.S vaccine versus placebo. Every receptor here comes from a person between 18 and 59 years old who received the Ad26.COV2.S COVID-19 vaccine or a placebo.

The chain carries TRBV18 and TRBJ1-5, with 8 bases fitting TRBD1. In germline, CDR1 is KGHSH, CDR2 LQKENI. With V trimmed by 3 bases and J by 5 bases, 9 bases remained unmatched. This CDR3 comprises 16 residues. The CDR3 reads CASSPSTGTGYQPQHF. The CDR3 DNA reads TGTGCCAGCTCACCGAGTACCGGGACAGGCTATCAGCCCCAGCATTTT.

In this sample, this clone turned up once. The chain employs TRBV9 and TRBJ1-1; weak D call: TRBD1 (6 bases). Per germline, CDR1 SGDLS and CDR2 YYNGEE. The CDR3 spans 20 residues. The V gene lost 0 bases and the J gene lost 0 bases, with 24 bases spanning the gap. The CDR3 reads CASSVGYDGTKGGMNTEAFF. The CDR3 DNA follows: TGTGCCAGCAGCGTAGGCTATGATGGGACCAAGGGGGGGATGAACACTGAAGCTTTCTTT.

The chain has TRBV19 and TRBJ2-7; TRBD2 matches 9 bases. Trimming at V came to 4 bases and at J to 1 base, leaving 5 bases not matched to a gene. Germline loops: CDR1 LNHDA, CDR2 SQIVND (reference sequence). The CDR3 runs to 15 residues. In DNA form, the CDR3 reads TGTGCCAGTAGTACATCGGGACTAGCTTCCTACGAGCAGTACTTC. Its protein is CASSTSGLASYEQYF.

This chain links TRBV11-2 with TRBJ2-7, with TRBD2 identical over 10 bases. V was clipped by 5 bases and J by 2 bases; unmatched bases: 6. This CDR3 contains 15 residues. Germline values: CDR1 SGHAT, CDR2 FQNNGV. The CDR3 is CASSRLSGGTYEQYF. Here the CDR3 DNA reads TGTGCCAGCAGCCGGCTTAGCGGGGGGACCTACGAGCAGTACTTC.

The chain has TRBV6-5 and TRBJ1-1; 8 nucleotides align to TRBD1. Germline loops: CDR1 MNHEY, CDR2 SVGAGI. The CDR3 consists of 14 residues. The V gene end was trimmed by 2 bases and the J gene end by 2 bases; junction bases not matched to a gene: 1. In DNA form, the CDR3 reads TGTGCCAGCAGTTACGACAGGGGAAACACTGAAGCTTTCTTT. It specifies CASSYDRGNTEAFF.

The V call is TRBV4-1, the J call TRBJ1-1; D ambiguous. This CDR3 is 15 amino acids long. In germline, CDR1 is MGHRA, CDR2 YSYEKL. Deletions cut 1 base from V and 2 bases from J, with 11 bases between. CDR3 coding DNA: TGCGCCAGCAGCCAAGTATGGATGTTTAACACTGAAGCTTTCTTT. It is translated as CASSQVWMFNTEAFF.

The chain combines TRBV5-1 with TRBJ2-1; D might be TRBD2 (6 bases). V lost 0 bases, J lost 8 bases, and 9 bases lay in between. The CDR3 is 13 residues long. Germline CDR1 is SGHRS and CDR2 is YFSETQ. For the CDR3, the DNA is TGCGCCAGCAGCTTGGTGGTAGCGGATGAGCAGTTCTTC. As protein: CASSLVVADEQFF.

The chain joins TRBV30 to TRBJ2-2, with D tentatively TRBD1 (5 bases). Germline V lookup: CDR1 GTSNPN, CDR2 SVGIG (reference sequence). V gave up 4 bases and J gave up 8 bases, with 20 bases separating them. The CDR3 covers 15 residues. CDR3 nucleotides: TGTGCCTGGACCCAAAACCAGGGTGTGGTGGGGGAGCTGTTTTTT. Translated: CAWTQNQGVVGELFF.

Turning to this clone: The sample contains more than one DNA sequence encoding this CDR3. The chain links TRBV27 to TRBJ2-1; D gene unclear. Trimming shortened V by 3 bases and J by 9 bases, and 9 bases separated the two germline ends. CDR1 MNHEY and CDR2 SMNVEV come from the germline V gene (reference sequence). The CDR3 is made up of 12 amino acids. The CDR3 DNA is TGTGCCAGCAGTTTCGGGTTAGGTGAGCAGTTCTTC. Its protein product is CASSFGLGEQFF.

This sequence joins TRBV9 and TRBJ1-5; D is undetermined. The CDR3 has 15 residues. The germline CDR1 and CDR2 sequences are SGDLS and YYNGEE. Trimming removed 3 bases at V and 5 bases at J, with 15 bases between. CDR3 DNA sequence: TGTGCCAGCAGCGCAACGGCCAGGCAGGATCAGCCCCAGCATTTT. Protein sequence: CASSATARQDQPQHF.

As concerns this clone: At the DNA level, this CDR3 is encoded by other sequences in the same sample as well. The chain is built from TRBV9 and TRBJ1-2; no clear D gene. Between the trimmed V and J ends, which lost 2 bases and 3 bases, there was a span of 5 bases. Germline CDR1 and CDR2: SGDLS and YYNGEE. This CDR3 spans 12 amino acids. CDR3 in DNA: TGTGCCAGCAGCGTCGGGGACTATGGCTACACCTTC. This gives the protein CASSVGDYGYTF.

The chain combines TRBV5-1 with TRBJ1-2, with unresolved D. The CDR3 is 16 amino acids. Germline-derived CDR1 and CDR2 are SGHRS and YFSETQ. V lost 1 base to trimming and J lost 1 base, with 14 bases between them. CDR3 nucleotides: TGCGCCAGCAGCTTGAGGTCGGCAGCGGTTAACTATGGCTACACCTTC. It encodes CASSLRSAAVNYGYTF.

This CDR3 is CASSTESNQPQHF. The CDR3 DNA sequence: TGTGCCAGTAGTACAGAAAGCAATCAGCCCCAGCATTTT. This rearrangement joins TRBV19 to TRBJ1-5; D not certain. V dropped 4 bases and J dropped 1 base, with 5 bases sitting between them. The CDR3 runs 13 residues. Per germline, CDR1 LNHDA and CDR2 SQIVND (reference sequence).

V usage is TRBV19 and J usage is TRBJ2-7; 7 nucleotides line up with TRBD2. The CDR3 loop spans 15 amino acids. V lost 2 bases to trimming and J lost 6 bases; unmatched junction nucleotides: 10. Per germline, CDR1 LNHDA and CDR2 SQIVND (reference sequence). The CDR3 loop reads CASSIWVGGIGEQYF. The CDR3, as DNA: TGTGCCAGTAGTATATGGGTGGGGGGGATCGGCGAGCAGTACTTC.

J is TRBJ2-5 and V is TRBV7-9; D remains unclear. The CDR3 is 11 amino acids. V lost 2 bases and J 4 bases, leaving 2 bases between the germline ends. In germline, CDR1 is SEHNR, CDR2 FQNEAQ (reference sequence). This CDR3 is CASSLLETQYF. As DNA, the CDR3 is TGTGCCAGCAGCTTACTAGAGACCCAGTACTTC.

The chain carries TRBV11-2 and TRBJ2-1; a possible D gene is TRBD2 (5 bases). In germline, CDR1 is SGHAT, CDR2 FQNNGV. This CDR3 contains 13 residues. The V gene lost 2 bases and the J gene lost 7 bases, with 9 bases spanning the gap. CDR3 amino acids: CASSLPSSNEQFF. CDR3 DNA sequence: TGTGCCAGCAGCTTACCTAGCTCGAATGAGCAGTTCTTC.

The count of this clone is one. The chain joins TRBV5-1 to TRBJ2-1; 8 bases match TRBD2. J gave up 5 bases and V 3 bases, and 7 bases lay outside the gene matches. The germline gives CDR1 SGHRS, CDR2 YFSETQ. There are 15 residues in the CDR3. The CDR3 protein is CASSSTSGLHNEQFF. CDR3 DNA sequence: TGCGCCAGCAGCTCAACTAGCGGATTACACAATGAGCAGTTCTTC.

The V gene is TRBV30, the J gene TRBJ2-1; 7 bases are shared with TRBD1. Per germline, CDR1 GTSNPN and CDR2 SVGIG (reference sequence). CDR3 size: 12 residues. J gave up 9 bases and V 2 bases, and 4 bases lay outside the gene matches. CDR3 sequence: CAWSFSGGEQFF. In DNA form, the CDR3 reads TGTGCCTGGAGTTTTTCAGGGGGTGAGCAGTTCTTC. Together with reference TRBV30 and TRBJ2-1, the CDR3 gives the full variable domain: SQTIHQWPATLVQPVGSPLSLECTVEGTSNPNLYWYRQAAGRGLQLLFYSVGIGQISSEVPQNLSASRPQDRQFILSSKKLLLSDSGFYLCAWSFSGGEQFFGPGTRLTVL.

The chain links TRBV6-5 to TRBJ2-7; D gene unclear. Germline assignment: CDR1 MNHEY and CDR2 SVGAGI. The ends were cut back, 11 bases at V and 1 base at J, with 15 bases in the middle. This CDR3 is built from 13 residues. The CDR3 sequence: CASWTRASYEQYF. The CDR3 bases are TGTGCCTCGTGGACCCGCGCTTCCTACGAGCAGTACTTC.

The chain combines TRBV27 with TRBJ1-6; the D is unclear. The V end lost 6 bases, the J end lost 9 bases, and 18 bases lay between the germline ends. Looked up from germline, CDR1 is MNHEY and CDR2 is SMNVEV (reference sequence). The CDR3 is 15 amino acids. The CDR3 loop is CASRPPGLGSSPLHF. Here the CDR3 DNA reads TGTGCCAGCAGACCCCCCGGCCTCGGGTCTTCACCCCTCCACTTT.

The J gene is TRBJ1-6, the V gene TRBV7-8; 7 bases fit TRBD1. The CDR3 covers 16 residues. Trimming at V came to 5 bases and at J to 10 bases, leaving 14 bases not matched to a gene. Germline CDR1 SGHVS, CDR2 FQNEAQ. The CDR3 here is CASSLLGPQGGSPLHF. Here the CDR3 DNA reads TGTGCCAGCAGCCTCTTAGGGCCCCAGGGGGGCTCACCCCTCCACTTT.

The CDR3 coding sequence is TGTGCCATCAGTGAGCCGACAGCGGGAGGTACAACCTACGAGCAGTACTTC. Residues: CAISEPTAGGTTYEQYF. The gene calls are TRBV10-3 and TRBJ2-7; 9 bases match TRBD2. Germline CDR1 and CDR2: ENHRY and SYGVKD. V lost 2 bases and J lost 2; bases outside the gene matches: 10. This CDR3 is built from 17 residues.

The chain has TRBV9 and TRBJ1-2; TRBD1 agrees at 7 bases. CDR3 length: 11 amino acids. V was clipped by 8 bases and J by 8 bases; unmatched bases: 6. Germline V gene sequence: CDR1 SGDLS, CDR2 YYNGEE. The CDR3 coding sequence is TGTGCCAGTACAGGGGATAAAGGCTACACCTTC. It specifies CASTGDKGYTF.

The chain uses TRBV7-2 and TRBJ2-2, with D possibly being TRBD1 (5 bases). V shed 1 base and J shed 4 bases, with 13 bases lying between them. The CDR3 loop spans 16 amino acids. CDR1 and CDR2 (germline): SGHTA, FQGNSA. The CDR3 here is CASSLVAQVLTGELFF. Here the CDR3 DNA reads TGTGCCAGCAGCTTAGTGGCACAGGTCCTCACCGGGGAGCTGTTTTTT.

This clone has only one observation. The chain recombines TRBV9 with TRBJ2-5, with a weak D call TRBD2 (5 bases). This CDR3 has 13 residues. Germline V gives CDR1 SGDLS, CDR2 YYNGEE. Trimming cost V 2 bases and J 3 bases, with 8 bases left between them. The CDR3 DNA reads as TGTGCCAGCAGCGTGAGCGGAAAAGAGACCCAGTACTTC. This gives the protein CASSVSGKETQYF.

The chain joins TRBV27 to TRBJ1-1; TRBD1 matches 11 bases. Looked up from germline, CDR1 is MNHEY and CDR2 is SMNVEV (reference sequence). The CDR3 has 15 residues. Trimming at V came to 5 bases and at J to 5 bases, leaving 7 bases not matched to a gene. In DNA form, the CDR3 reads TGTGCCAGCAGTCCAACGGGGGACAGGGGGACTGAAGCTTTCTTT. Its protein product is CASSPTGDRGTEAFF.

The chain carries TRBV20-1 and TRBJ1-6; no clear D. This CDR3 has 14 amino acids. Trimming removed 3 bases at V and 6 bases at J, with 12 bases between. Germline assignment: CDR1 DFQATT and CDR2 SNEGSKA (reference sequence). The CDR3 here is CSASWATTNSPLHF. DNA of the CDR3: TGCAGTGCTAGTTGGGCCACCACTAATTCACCCCTCCACTTT.

J is TRBJ2-5 and V is TRBV5-4, with TRBD1 as a possible D gene (6 bases). The germline V and J ends were trimmed by 2 bases and 2 bases, with 19 bases remaining between them. CDR1 is SGHNT and CDR2 is YYREEE in the germline V gene (reference sequence). The CDR3 has 17 residues. The CDR3 reads CASSFRSSARGQETQYF. The DNA of the CDR3 is TGTGCCAGCAGCTTTAGGTCGAGCGCTAGGGGGCAAGAGACCCAGTACTTC.

The chain employs TRBV6-5 and TRBJ2-2; no clear D gene. Trimming cost V 0 bases and J 9 bases, with 14 bases left between them. Germline assignment: CDR1 MNHEY and CDR2 SVGAGI. There are 15 residues in the CDR3. CDR3 coding DNA: TGTGCCAGCAGTTACTCCGTCCTTGCTCAGAGGGAGCTGTTTTTT. Its translation: CASSYSVLAQRELFF.

The chain uses TRBV5-1 and TRBJ2-2; 8 nucleotides agree with TRBD2. Germline CDR1 reads SGHRS; CDR2 reads YFSETQ. V dropped 1 base and J dropped 3; count of bases not matched to a gene: 2. There are 15 residues in the CDR3. The CDR3 bases are TGCGCCAGCAGCTTGACTAGCGGACACACCGGGGAGCTGTTTTTT. As protein: CASSLTSGHTGELFF.

Only a few counts were recorded for this clone. This chain connects TRBV27 to TRBJ1-2; the D gene is possibly TRBD1 (6 bases). CDR1 MNHEY and CDR2 SMNVEV come from the germline V gene (reference sequence). The germline V and J ends were trimmed by 5 bases and 4 bases, with 20 bases remaining between them. The CDR3 covers 16 residues. The CDR3 is CASSLIQGPPRYGYTF. The CDR3 coding sequence is TGTGCCAGCAGTCTCATACAGGGCCCACCACGCTATGGCTACACCTTC.

V usage is TRBV6-5 and J usage is TRBJ1-3; D unresolved. V lost 6 bases, J lost 1 base, and 10 bases lay in between. Germline CDR1 reads MNHEY; CDR2 reads SVGAGI. The length of the CDR3 is 14 residues. The CDR3 sequence: CASRDRQSGNTIYF. The CDR3 bases are TGTGCCAGCAGGGACCGGCAATCTGGAAACACCATATATTTT.